This T cell receptor (beta chain) was recorded in a study of monozygotic twins with cystic fibrosis. Sequencing used immunoSEQ multiplex PCR; TCRdb keeps in-frame clones, though not all of them. Altogether roughly 32,000 clones are present, around 96% being singletons, with the ten largest covering about 0.15%. This CDR3 comprises 15 residues. The V gene lost 0 bases and the J gene lost 3 bases, with 9 bases spanning the gap. Germline lookup yields CDR1 SGHDT and CDR2 YYEEEE. V and J are TRBV5-6 and TRBJ2-2, with D possibly TRBD1 on 6 matching bases. This receptor was identified in a girl aged 2 to 10 with cystic fibrosis. What was sequenced was blood. DNA for the CDR3: TGTGCCAGCAGCTTGGTCAGGGGCGACACCGGGGAGCTGTTTTTT. Amino acids: CASSLVRGDTGELFF.